Shown below are 30 T cell receptor beta chains from a single sample sequenced in a study of cytomegalovirus exposure and HLA in healthy donors. TCRdb's table, derived via immunoSEQ multiplex PCR, lists solely in-frame clones and lacks some. Of 65,000 to 80,000 clones in the sample, approximately 94% were seen once. Sequencing used PBMCs. These receptor sequences come from a woman under 30 in good health and CMV-seropositive.

This clone was found once. This sequence joins TRBV28 and TRBJ2-7, with D possibly matching TRBD2 (6 bases). The CDR3 sequence is 14 residues long. Trimming removed 8 bases from V and 2 bases from J, with 16 bases in between. Germline V gene lookup returns CDR1 MDHEN and CDR2 SYDVKM. CDR3 sequence reads: CASLSLGGTYEQYF. The DNA of the CDR3 is TGTGCCAGCCTTAGCCTGGGGGGAACCTACGAGCAGTACTTC.

V usage is TRBV10-3 and J usage is TRBJ1-1, with 8 bases lining up with TRBD1. CDR1 is ENHRY and CDR2 is SYGVKD in the germline V gene. The CDR3 is made up of 15 amino acids. V trimming: 2 bases; J trimming: 1 base; junction bases outside the gene matches: 3. The CDR3 region is CAISEGDRQNTEAFF. The DNA for the CDR3 is TGTGCCATCAGTGAGGGGGACAGGCAGAACACTGAAGCTTTCTTT.

The chain recombines TRBV6-5 with TRBJ2-2, with 9 bases fitting TRBD1. Germline V gene lookup returns CDR1 MNHEY and CDR2 SVGAGI. V dropped 6 bases and J dropped 7; count of bases not matched to a gene: 3. The CDR3 spans 13 residues. CDR3 in amino acids: CASSRQGVGELFF. The CDR3 DNA reads as TGTGCCAGCAGCAGACAGGGGGTCGGGGAGCTGTTTTTT.

The chain couples TRBV2 to TRBJ2-3, with 11 bases that match TRBD2. The CDR3 is made up of 16 amino acids. Looked up from germline, CDR1 is SNHLY and CDR2 is FYNNEI. Germline trimming cut 6 bases from V and 0 bases from J; bases unmatched to any gene: 5. The DNA for the CDR3 is TGTGCCAGCAGGAAAGGGACTAGCGGTAGCACAGATACGCAGTATTTT. It specifies CASRKGTSGSTDTQYF.

V and J are TRBV11-3 and TRBJ1-3, with D maybe TRBD1 (6 bases). The CDR3 totals 14 residues. V shed 5 bases and J shed 4 bases, with 12 bases lying between them. Germline CDR1 is SGHNT and CDR2 is YENEEA. The CDR3 reads CASSHRDPGNTIYF. Written as DNA, the CDR3 is TGTGCCAGCAGCCACAGGGACCCCGGAAACACCATATATTTT.

In its sample, this clone was seen once. The chain couples TRBV5-4 to TRBJ2-7; 7 bases match TRBD1. Per germline, CDR1 SGHNT and CDR2 YYREEE (reference sequence). This CDR3 has 12 residues. The J segment lost 6 bases and the V segment lost 5 bases, leaving 5 bases of the junction unmatched. CDR3 protein: CASSDRAGEQYF. CDR3 bases: TGTGCCAGCAGTGACAGGGCTGGCGAGCAGTACTTC.

This sequence joins TRBV25-1 and TRBJ2-4, with TRBD1 matching 7 bases. The germline V gene encodes CDR1 MGHDK and CDR2 SYGVNS. Trimming removed 3 bases from V and 3 bases from J; junction bases left unmatched: 8. The length of the CDR3 is 16 residues. This chain's CDR3 is CASSDHDRVGKNIQYF. The CDR3 nucleotides read TGTGCCAGCAGTGACCACGACAGGGTGGGCAAAAACATTCAGTACTTC.

CDR3 residues: CSPYGNTEAFF. For the CDR3, the DNA is TGCAGTCCCTACGGGAACACTGAAGCTTTCTTT. V usage is TRBV20-1 and J usage is TRBJ1-1; D not certain. The CDR3 is made up of 11 amino acids. Trimming took off 8 bases at V and 1 base at J, with 8 bases between the two ends. Germline lookup yields CDR1 DFQATT and CDR2 SNEGSKA (reference sequence).

This rearrangement joins TRBV5-1 to TRBJ2-7; TRBD1 aligns across 7 bases. Germline V gene lookup returns CDR1 SGHRS and CDR2 YFSETQ. The CDR3 totals 14 residues. J was trimmed by 0 bases and V by 3 bases; bases with no gene match: 3. The DNA for the CDR3 is TGCGCCAGCAGCTGGGGGACAGACTCCTACGAGCAGTACTTC. This sequence encodes CASSWGTDSYEQYF.

The rearrangement uses TRBV9 and TRBJ1-1; 7 bases match TRBD1. CDR1 SGDLS and CDR2 YYNGEE come from the germline V gene. The CDR3 has 14 amino acids. Trimming took 3 bases from V and 3 from J; bases not matched to a gene: 5. CDR3: CASSERDSYTEAFF. The CDR3 DNA follows: TGTGCCAGCAGCGAGAGGGACAGCTACACTGAAGCTTTCTTT.

In this sample, this clone turned up a few times. V is TRBV30 and J is TRBJ2-3; D is possibly TRBD2 (6 bases). Per germline, CDR1 GTSNPN and CDR2 SVGIG (reference sequence). Trimming cost V 3 bases and J 6 bases, with 19 bases left between them. The CDR3 contains 15 residues. The CDR3 reads CAWSPHLTSADTQYF. For the CDR3, the DNA is TGTGCCTGGAGCCCCCATTTGACTAGTGCGGATACGCAGTATTTT.

The chain joins TRBV28 to TRBJ1-1, with 8 bases matching TRBD1. This CDR3 is 13 amino acids long. V lost 8 bases to trimming and J lost 8 bases; unmatched junction nucleotides: 10. Germline CDR1 MDHEN, CDR2 SYDVKM. This CDR3 is CASASYRQGEAFF. In DNA, the CDR3 is TGTGCCAGCGCCAGCTATAGACAGGGGGAAGCTTTCTTT.

V and J are TRBV4-3 and TRBJ2-3, with D unresolved. CDR3 length: 15 residues. Germline V gene sequence: CDR1 LGHNA, CDR2 YSLEER. The V and J ends lost 0 bases and 0 bases respectively, with 7 bases between them. DNA of the CDR3: TGCGCCAGCAGCCAAGAGGGCAGTAGCACAGATACGCAGTATTTT. Translating it yields CASSQEGSSTDTQYF.

This rearrangement joins TRBV15 to TRBJ2-5; weak D call: TRBD1 (5 bases). The CDR3 runs to 14 residues. CDR1 and CDR2 from the germline V gene are LNHNV and YYDKDF (reference sequence). Trimming removed 5 bases at V and 5 bases at J, with 15 bases between. CDR3 bases: TGTGCCACCAGCCCCCGACCCTGGGGCGAGACCCAGTACTTC. This gives the protein CATSPRPWGETQYF.

The chain carries TRBV5-1 and TRBJ2-3; possible D gene TRBD2, 5 bases. V was clipped by 0 bases and J by 3 bases, with 8 bases between them. The CDR3 is made up of 14 amino acids. CDR1 and CDR2 from the germline V gene are SGHRS and YFSETQ. In DNA, the CDR3 is TGCGCCAGCAGCTTGGCCGGGGAAACAGATACGCAGTATTTT. Its translation is CASSLAGETDTQYF.

The chain uses TRBV6-1 and TRBJ2-1; 8 bases agree with TRBD2. V shed 2 bases, J shed 8 bases, and the junction held 11 bases outside the gene matches. CDR3 size: 16 residues. Germline-derived CDR1 and CDR2 are MNHNS and SASEGT. DNA for the CDR3: TGTGCCAGCAGTGAACGGATAGCGGGGATCAGGGATGAGCAGTTCTTC. It specifies CASSERIAGIRDEQFF.

V gene TRBV19 combines with J gene TRBJ2-7, with D perhaps TRBD1 (6 bases). V lost 5 bases and J 2 bases, leaving 10 bases between the germline ends. The CDR3 spans 13 residues. Germline lookup yields CDR1 LNHDA and CDR2 SQIVND (reference sequence). In DNA, the CDR3 is TGTGCCAGTAGTGTACAGGGTCCCTACGAGCAGTACTTC. This gives the protein CASSVQGPYEQYF.

This clone was recorded a few times. The chain combines TRBV4-2 with TRBJ1-1; TRBD1 might be the D (6 bases). Per germline, CDR1 LGHNA and CDR2 YNFKEQ. The CDR3 totals 15 residues. V dropped 4 bases and J dropped 3 bases, with 15 bases sitting between them. CDR3 in amino acids: CASSRSGVGDTEAFF. In nucleotides, the CDR3 is TGTGCCAGCAGCCGGTCAGGGGTCGGGGACACTGAAGCTTTCTTT.

The chain is built from TRBV30 and TRBJ2-2, with D possibly matching TRBD1 (6 bases). CDR1 and CDR2 from the germline V gene are GTSNPN and SVGIG (reference sequence). There are 13 residues in the CDR3. V shed 5 bases and J shed 1 base, with 8 bases lying between them. The CDR3 coding sequence is TGTGCCTGGGACAGGTTGAACACCGGGGAGCTGTTTTTT. This sequence encodes CAWDRLNTGELFF.

The chain joins TRBV2 to TRBJ2-2; 8 nucleotides align to TRBD1. The V gene end was trimmed by 7 bases and the J gene end by 0 bases; junction bases not matched to a gene: 1. CDR3 length: 14 residues. The germline gives CDR1 SNHLY, CDR2 FYNNEI. CDR3 protein: CASKDRANTGELFF. DNA of the CDR3: TGTGCCAGCAAGGACAGGGCGAACACCGGGGAGCTGTTTTTT.

The chain has TRBV6-6 and TRBJ2-1, with 11 bases fitting TRBD2. The germline V gene encodes CDR1 MNHNY and CDR2 SVGAGI (reference sequence). V shed 8 bases, J shed 6 bases, and the junction held 6 bases outside the gene matches. The CDR3 length is 14 residues. The CDR3 bases are TGTGCCAGCCATGGGCTAGCGGGAGGCAATGAGCAGTTCTTC. This gives the protein CASHGLAGGNEQFF.

The V and J genes are TRBV4-2 and TRBJ2-3, with TRBD2 identical over 9 bases. The V gene's germline CDR1 is LGHNA and CDR2 YNFKEQ. The CDR3 has 18 amino acids. The J segment lost 0 bases and the V segment lost 5 bases, leaving 12 bases of the junction unmatched. The CDR3: CASSLRTPSGISTDTQYF. The CDR3 bases are TGTGCCAGCAGCTTACGGACGCCTAGCGGGATCAGCACAGATACGCAGTATTTT.

V and J are TRBV4-2 and TRBJ1-2; TRBD1 is a possible D gene (5 bases). CDR1 LGHNA and CDR2 YNFKEQ come from the germline V gene. V shed 0 bases and J shed 5 bases, with 13 bases lying between them. This CDR3 spans 15 amino acids. CDR3 residues: CASSQDGGPIYGYTF. CDR3 sequence (DNA): TGTGCCAGCAGCCAAGACGGGGGTCCTATTTATGGCTACACCTTC.

The rearrangement joins TRBV19 to TRBJ2-1; 8 nucleotides agree with TRBD2. The CDR3 runs 15 residues. Germline trimming cut 5 bases from V and 5 bases from J; bases unmatched to any gene: 8. CDR1 and CDR2 from the germline V gene are LNHDA and SQIVND (reference sequence). The CDR3 sequence: CASSSGTRNHNEQFF. The CDR3 DNA reads TGTGCCAGTAGTTCCGGGACTAGGAATCACAATGAGCAGTTCTTC.

The genes are TRBV15 and TRBJ1-2; no clear D gene. Trimming pared 2 bases from V and 4 bases from J, leaving 8 bases between. There are 13 residues in the CDR3. Looked up from germline, CDR1 is LNHNV and CDR2 is YYDKDF (reference sequence). The chain's CDR3 is CATSRPGSYGYTF. The CDR3 bases are TGTGCCACCAGCAGACCCGGGAGCTATGGCTACACCTTC.

This rearrangement joins TRBV6-6 to TRBJ1-2; D not certain. The CDR3 runs to 13 residues. V was shortened by 2 bases and J by 3 bases, with 7 bases between the two germline ends. Germline lookup yields CDR1 MNHNY and CDR2 SVGAGI (reference sequence). The CDR3 here is CASSYNSHYGYTF. CDR3 nucleotides: TGTGCCAGCAGTTACAACAGCCACTATGGCTACACCTTC.

The V and J genes are TRBV15 and TRBJ2-3; D call uncertain. CDR1 and CDR2 (germline): LNHNV, YYDKDF (reference sequence). V lost 1 base to trimming and J lost 0 bases, with 8 bases between them. This CDR3 spans 15 amino acids. In DNA form, the CDR3 reads TGTGCCACCAGCAGAGCGGTCTACAGCACAGATACGCAGTATTTT. Its protein product is CATSRAVYSTDTQYF.

This chain links TRBV27 with TRBJ1-1; no firm D call. There are 14 residues in the CDR3. Per germline, CDR1 MNHEY and CDR2 SMNVEV (reference sequence). The ends were cut back, 5 bases at V and 6 bases at J, with 16 bases in the middle. The CDR3 loop is CASSPGIPGAEAFF. DNA of the CDR3: TGTGCCAGCAGTCCTGGAATCCCCGGAGCTGAAGCTTTCTTT.

The V gene is TRBV6-1, the J gene TRBJ1-1, with a weak D call TRBD1 (5 bases). The germline CDR1 and CDR2 sequences are MNHNS and SASEGT. Between the trimmed V and J ends, which lost 7 bases and 4 bases, there was a span of 16 bases. The CDR3 runs to 14 residues. CDR3 sequence (DNA): TGTGCCAGCACCGTCTGGGGAAGGGGCACTGAAGCTTTCTTT. Translation: CASTVWGRGTEAFF.

This clone was seen only a few times. V usage is TRBV6-1 and J usage is TRBJ2-7; 7 bases are shared with TRBD1. The V gene end was trimmed by 6 bases and the J gene end by 0 bases; junction bases not matched to a gene: 8. Germline CDR1 MNHNS, CDR2 SASEGT. The CDR3 spans 15 residues. DNA of the CDR3: TGTGCCAGCAGCGTTTCCGGGACAGACTCCTACGAGCAGTACTTC. Protein: CASSVSGTDSYEQYF.